This T cell receptor beta chain was found in a study of shared clonotypes between healthy human individuals. This CDR3 spans 18 amino acids. Germline-derived CDR1 and CDR2 are SGHRS and YFSETQ. The V and J ends lost 3 bases and 2 bases, in that order; junction bases with no gene match: 16. The test was conducted at deep level. Clones were read by immunoSEQ multiplex PCR, and TCRdb kept only the in-frame ones, dropping some. Of about 1 million clones in the sample, around 75% were seen once. Ten or more counts support this clone. This clonotype originated in a man younger than 35 in good health. Specimen: memory CD4+ T cells sorted from blood. The subset is: CD45RA-negative fraction. The gene calls are TRBV5-1 and TRBJ2-7; 8 bases fit TRBD1. DNA for the CDR3: TGCGCCAGCAGCTCCGGACAGGGCAACTATCGAAGGACCTACGAGCAGTACTTC. Translated, it gives CASSSGQGNYRRTYEQYF. Based on the CDR3 plus reference TRBV5-1 and TRBJ2-7, the full variable domain is KAGVTQTPRYLIKTRGQQVTLSCSPISGHRSVSWYQQTPGQGLQFLFEYFSETQRNKGNFPGRFSGRQFSNSRSEMNVSTLELGDSALYLCASSSGQGNYRRTYEQYFGPGTRLTVT.